A single T cell receptor (beta chain) is shown here with its context. Using immunoSEQ multiplex PCR, the repertoire was profiled, and TCRdb retains in-frame clones only, with some absent. Of more than 200,000 clones in the sample, 65% to 90% were seen once. The record originates from a study of blood T cell repertoires in COVID-19. This CDR3 is 12 amino acids long. Deletions cut 8 bases from V and 0 bases from J, with 7 bases between. Germline CDR1 MDHEN, CDR2 SYDVKM. The sample consisted of peripheral blood. This chain joins TRBV28 and TRBJ1-2, with no clear D. The origin of this receptor is a woman aged 80 or over with active or convalescent COVID-19. In nucleotides, the CDR3 is TGTGCCAGCCTAGTAGCTAACTATGGCTACACCTTC. Its translation is CASLVANYGYTF.